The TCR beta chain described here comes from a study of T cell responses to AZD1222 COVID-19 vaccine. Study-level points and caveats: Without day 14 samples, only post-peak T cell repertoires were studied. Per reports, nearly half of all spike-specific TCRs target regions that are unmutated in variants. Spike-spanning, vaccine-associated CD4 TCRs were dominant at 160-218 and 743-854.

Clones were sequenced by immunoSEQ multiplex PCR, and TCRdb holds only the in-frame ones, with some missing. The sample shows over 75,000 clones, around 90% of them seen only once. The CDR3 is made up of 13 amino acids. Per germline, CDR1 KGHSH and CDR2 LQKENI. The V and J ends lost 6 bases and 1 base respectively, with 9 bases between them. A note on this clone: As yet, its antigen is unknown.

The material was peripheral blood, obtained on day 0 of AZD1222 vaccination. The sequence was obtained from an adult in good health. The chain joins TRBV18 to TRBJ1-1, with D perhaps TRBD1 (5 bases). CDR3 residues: CASSGPPNTEAFF. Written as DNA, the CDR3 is TGTGCCAGCTCGGGGCCTCCGAACACTGAAGCTTTCTTT.